The present T cell receptor beta chain was sequenced within a study of cytomegalovirus exposure and HLA in healthy donors. Germline assignment: CDR1 SGHRS and CDR2 YFSETQ. Trimming took 5 bases from V and 4 from J, leaving 22 bases between them. This CDR3 is built from 16 residues. The PCR used 60 Vbeta and 13 Jbeta primers. Profiled with immunoSEQ multiplex PCR; TCRdb holds only in-frame clones, not every one. The repertoire holds 150,000 to 200,000 clones, with around 88% as singletons. Overall study findings and caveats: Later analysis suggested most CMV-associated TCR beta chains were HLA-restricted. Many donors carried some public TCRs, although rarity characterized most TCR sequences. Being productive about 90% or about 30% of the time was typical of most TCR beta V segments in an earlier analysis. In most subjects, TCR beta sequences reportedly gave accurate predictions of HLA-A and HLA-B alleles.

Of note for this clone: Its antigen is as yet unknown.

The receptor was isolated from a woman in her twenties or thirties in good health and CMV-seronegative. V and J are TRBV5-1 and TRBJ2-7; D is unclear. The sample consisted of PBMCs. DNA for the CDR3: TGCGCCAGCAGGGCCCGGGTCCGAGAGTTGGATTACGAGCAGTACTTC. Translated, it gives CASRARVRELDYEQYF.